The T cell receptor (beta chain) under discussion was sequenced for a study of blood T cell repertoires in COVID-19. Study information: COVID-19 samples collected from the United States, Italy and Spain covered acute and convalescent phases.

The repertoire was sequenced with immunoSEQ multiplex PCR; TCRdb's copy has only in-frame clones and lacks some. The sample has approximately 170,000 clones; 90% are singletons. Trimming pared 5 bases from V and 3 bases from J, leaving 21 bases between. This CDR3 contains 17 residues. Looked up from germline, CDR1 is SGHAT and CDR2 is FQNNGV. The chain couples TRBV11-2 to TRBJ2-3, with no clear D. The sample was peripheral blood. This TCR came from a man aged 55 to 70 with active or convalescent COVID-19. This chain's CDR3 is CASSLLPPPARTDTQYF. DNA for the CDR3: TGTGCCAGCAGCCTCCTGCCCCCCCCCGCCAGGACAGATACGCAGTATTTT.